A selection of T cell receptor beta chains follows, all from one sample in a study of shared clonotypes between healthy human individuals. Clones were read by immunoSEQ multiplex PCR, and TCRdb kept only the in-frame ones, dropping some. The table records some 1.4 million clones, around 95% of them present only once. The sequenced sample consisted of naive CD4+ T cells sorted from blood. The origin of the receptors is a man aged 25 to 45 in good health. The conserved cysteine and the conserved F or W are not part of the CDR3 here.

CDR3 length: 11
V gene: TRBV25-1
J gene: TRBJ1-2
CDR3 protein: ASSDYRDYGYT

CDR3 length: 11
V gene: TRBV7-3
J gene: TRBJ1-1
CDR3 protein: ASSPDGNTEAF

CDR3 length: 11
V gene: TRBV25-1
J gene: TRBJ2-7
CDR3 protein: ASISLAGGEQY

CDR3 length: 15
V gene: TRBV4-3
J gene: TRBJ2-1
CDR3 protein: ASSRERTGGTSYEQF

CDR3 length: 13
V gene: TRBV29-1
J gene: TRBJ1-2
CDR3 protein: SVDGRGLSNYGYT

CDR3 length: 13
V gene: TRBV9
J gene: TRBJ2-1
CDR3 protein: ASSVDSGRVNEQF

CDR3 length: 16
V gene: TRBV5-8
J gene: TRBJ2-3
CDR3 protein: ASSLNDGNVFSTDTQY

CDR3 length: 14
V gene: TRBV27
J gene: TRBJ2-5
CDR3 protein: ASSLFASGSWETQY

CDR3 length: 14
V gene: TRBV28
J gene: TRBJ2-1
CDR3 protein: ASSRGGARSYNEQF

CDR3 length: 12
V gene: TRBV6-1
J gene: TRBJ2-6
CDR3 protein: ASSALTGANVLT

CDR3 length: 13
V gene: TRBV2
J gene: TRBJ2-2
CDR3 protein: ASRFDPGSPGELF

CDR3 length: 14
V gene: TRBV5-1
J gene: TRBJ2-2
CDR3 protein: ASSLGPTGYTGELF

CDR3 length: 13
V gene: TRBV29-1
J gene: TRBJ2-5
CDR3 protein: SVGTGTTSQETQY

CDR3 length: 14
V gene: TRBV18
J gene: TRBJ2-6
CDR3 protein: ASSSDRAAGANVLT

CDR3 length: 13
V gene: TRBV18
J gene: TRBJ2-1
CDR3 protein: ASSLAGGPSNEQF

CDR3 length: 13
V gene: TRBV5-1
J gene: TRBJ2-5
CDR3 protein: ASSVRWTEQETQY

CDR3 length: 13
V gene: TRBV27
J gene: TRBJ2-1
CDR3 protein: ASSLGRSSYNEQF